Listed below are T cell receptor beta chains from one sample, sequenced in a study of molecular identifiers for immune sequencing clone quantification. TCRdb itself ran the PCR reads through MiXCR, one entry per CDR3 protein. The data hold hundreds of thousands of distinct CDR3 sequences, with about 25% observed a single time. Specimen: naive CD8+ T cells from blood, with Jurkat cell RNA spiked in. These receptors were taken from a human donor in good health. Some libraries in this study had Jurkat cell RNA spiked in. CDR3s include the opening cysteine and the closing phenylalanine or tryptophan. Each record gives: V gene, J gene, CDR3 length, CDR3 protein.

>TRBV20-1|TRBJ2-7|15
CSAKIGGESTYKQYF
>TRBV7-9|TRBJ2-2|16
CASSSGTSSNTGELFF
>TRBV7-6|TRBJ2-3|19
CASSLIRSPRRGGADTQYF
>TRBV15|TRBJ1-2|14
CATSIAWRDYGYTF
>TRBV13|TRBJ2-7|14
CASSLAEMPYEQYF
>TRBV19|TRBJ2-1|15
CASKIISGPSNEQFF
>TRBV7-7|TRBJ2-3|17
CASSLTPDRSSTDTQYF
>TRBV27|TRBJ2-7|16
CASSPAGVTAPYEQYF
>TRBV28|TRBJ2-5|15
CASSLYRTHLETQYF
>TRBV29-1|TRBJ2-3|14
CSVVVMTGQDTQYF
>TRBV5-4|TRBJ2-3|16
CASSSPGLRVSDTQYF
>TRBV7-9|TRBJ2-7|14
CASSSGDKPYEQYF
>TRBV11-2|TRBJ1-4|15
CASSLKTTTNEKLFF
>TRBV28|TRBJ2-5|11
CVSSARGTQYF
>TRBV28|TRBJ2-7|16
CASSLSIRDSSYEQYF
>TRBV19|TRBJ1-1|13
CASSMGGWTEAFF
>TRBV20-1|TRBJ2-3|16
CSARDRLAAITDTQYF
>TRBV7-3|TRBJ2-3|15
CASSPGGRRTDTQYF
>TRBV19|TRBJ2-7|16
CASSMGRAGPPYERYF
>TRBV6-2/TRBV6-3|TRBJ2-5|14
CASSYGQSWETQYF
>TRBV9|TRBJ1-1|13
CASSVGSAQEAFF
>TRBV12-3/TRBV12-4|TRBJ2-7|15
CASSGGGRGSYEQYF
>TRBV10-3|TRBJ2-1|15
CAISRTGSSYNEQFF
>TRBV27|TRBJ2-7|16
CASSLSIGTSGYEQYF
>TRBV12-5|TRBJ2-5|15
CASGLNSFSQETQYF
>TRBV20-1|TRBJ2-3|16
CSAREGTSRITDTQYF
>TRBV9|TRBJ1-4|16
CASSVEAGQGREKLFF
>TRBV20-1|TRBJ2-7|12
CSAEDSPYEQYF
>TRBV28|TRBJ2-3|16
CASKTGRDRGFDTQYF
>TRBV18|TRBJ2-3|14
CASSPPRVLDTQYF
>TRBV3-1|TRBJ1-5|15
CASSGDGTENQPQHF
>TRBV9|TRBJ1-1|15
CASSVAGQGYTEAFF
>TRBV7-9|TRBJ2-5|16
CASRALAGVTQETQYF
>TRBV7-6|TRBJ2-3|17
CASSLGPSGPSTDTQYF
>TRBV2|TRBJ2-2|15
CASPPGPVHSGELFF
>TRBV27|TRBJ2-7|14
CASSPRDRGIEQYF
>TRBV13|TRBJ2-1|17
CASSSVVMGTSYNEQFF
>TRBV3-1|TRBJ2-7|16
CASSQSVGREIYEQYF
>TRBV28|TRBJ2-1|13
CASSLQGLGEQFF
>TRBV20-1|TRBJ1-4|15
CSARDLKGNNEKLFF
>TRBV4-3|TRBJ1-2|15
CANSQEGTGSYGYTF
>TRBV10-3|TRBJ2-7|17
CAISDRPQSSGGYEQYF
>TRBV11-2|TRBJ2-1|12
CASREGVNEQFF
>TRBV6-2/TRBV6-3|TRBJ1-5|12
CASSYIGDYLHF
>TRBV4-3|TRBJ2-1|15
CASSQEWMTYNERFF
>TRBV3-1|TRBJ1-5|13
CASSQDYRQPQHF
>TRBV14|TRBJ2-1|13
CASSLTGYGEQFF
>TRBV4-1|TRBJ1-2|16
CASSQDSWTDYSGYTF
>TRBV19|TRBJ2-2|14
CASSIEDYGTELFF
>TRBV20-1|TRBJ2-7|11
CSAKLVNEQYF
>TRBV20-1|TRBJ2-5|16
CSASTYHRDSQETQYF